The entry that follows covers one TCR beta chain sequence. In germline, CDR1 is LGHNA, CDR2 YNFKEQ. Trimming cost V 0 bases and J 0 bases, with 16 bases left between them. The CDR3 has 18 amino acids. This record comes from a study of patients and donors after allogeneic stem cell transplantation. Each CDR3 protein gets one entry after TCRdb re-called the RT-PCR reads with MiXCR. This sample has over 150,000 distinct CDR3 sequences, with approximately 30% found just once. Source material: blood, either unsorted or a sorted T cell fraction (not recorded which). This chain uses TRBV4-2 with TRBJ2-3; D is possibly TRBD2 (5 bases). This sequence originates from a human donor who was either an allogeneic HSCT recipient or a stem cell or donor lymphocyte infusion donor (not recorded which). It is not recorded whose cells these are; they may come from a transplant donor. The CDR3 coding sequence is TGTGCCAGCAGCCAAGATTTAGGCCTCCGCGGGAGCACAGATACGCAGTATTTT. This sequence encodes CASSQDLGLRGSTDTQYF.